The clone carrying this T cell receptor (beta chain) has a handful of counts. What it binds is not known. The record originates from a study of beta chain features in type 1 diabetes. General study results and limits: Shorter TCRB CDR3s, moderately but significantly so, were found in Type 1 diabetes patients in all four CD4+ subsets. Shorter templates might be favored by PCR, and equally so in patients and in controls.

There are 14 residues in the CDR3. J gave up 11 bases and V 2 bases, and 8 bases lay outside the gene matches. The germline gives CDR1 KGHSH, CDR2 LQKENI. The study reverse transcribed the entire isolated RNA, so it sequenced expressed TCRB transcripts. TCRdb keeps only in-frame clones here, not all; method: immunoSEQ multiplex PCR. This repertoire shows more than 100,000 clones, 25% to 35% found once; its top ten account for 0.5% to 0.6%. The gene calls are TRBV18 and TRBJ1-5, with TRBD1 identical over 8 bases. Specimen: central memory CD4+ T cells from blood. The source is a woman under 30 with type 1 diabetes. The CDR3 DNA follows: TGTGCCAGCTCACCAGGGCAACAGGGGGAGGCCCAGCATTTT. Translation: CASSPGQQGEAQHF.